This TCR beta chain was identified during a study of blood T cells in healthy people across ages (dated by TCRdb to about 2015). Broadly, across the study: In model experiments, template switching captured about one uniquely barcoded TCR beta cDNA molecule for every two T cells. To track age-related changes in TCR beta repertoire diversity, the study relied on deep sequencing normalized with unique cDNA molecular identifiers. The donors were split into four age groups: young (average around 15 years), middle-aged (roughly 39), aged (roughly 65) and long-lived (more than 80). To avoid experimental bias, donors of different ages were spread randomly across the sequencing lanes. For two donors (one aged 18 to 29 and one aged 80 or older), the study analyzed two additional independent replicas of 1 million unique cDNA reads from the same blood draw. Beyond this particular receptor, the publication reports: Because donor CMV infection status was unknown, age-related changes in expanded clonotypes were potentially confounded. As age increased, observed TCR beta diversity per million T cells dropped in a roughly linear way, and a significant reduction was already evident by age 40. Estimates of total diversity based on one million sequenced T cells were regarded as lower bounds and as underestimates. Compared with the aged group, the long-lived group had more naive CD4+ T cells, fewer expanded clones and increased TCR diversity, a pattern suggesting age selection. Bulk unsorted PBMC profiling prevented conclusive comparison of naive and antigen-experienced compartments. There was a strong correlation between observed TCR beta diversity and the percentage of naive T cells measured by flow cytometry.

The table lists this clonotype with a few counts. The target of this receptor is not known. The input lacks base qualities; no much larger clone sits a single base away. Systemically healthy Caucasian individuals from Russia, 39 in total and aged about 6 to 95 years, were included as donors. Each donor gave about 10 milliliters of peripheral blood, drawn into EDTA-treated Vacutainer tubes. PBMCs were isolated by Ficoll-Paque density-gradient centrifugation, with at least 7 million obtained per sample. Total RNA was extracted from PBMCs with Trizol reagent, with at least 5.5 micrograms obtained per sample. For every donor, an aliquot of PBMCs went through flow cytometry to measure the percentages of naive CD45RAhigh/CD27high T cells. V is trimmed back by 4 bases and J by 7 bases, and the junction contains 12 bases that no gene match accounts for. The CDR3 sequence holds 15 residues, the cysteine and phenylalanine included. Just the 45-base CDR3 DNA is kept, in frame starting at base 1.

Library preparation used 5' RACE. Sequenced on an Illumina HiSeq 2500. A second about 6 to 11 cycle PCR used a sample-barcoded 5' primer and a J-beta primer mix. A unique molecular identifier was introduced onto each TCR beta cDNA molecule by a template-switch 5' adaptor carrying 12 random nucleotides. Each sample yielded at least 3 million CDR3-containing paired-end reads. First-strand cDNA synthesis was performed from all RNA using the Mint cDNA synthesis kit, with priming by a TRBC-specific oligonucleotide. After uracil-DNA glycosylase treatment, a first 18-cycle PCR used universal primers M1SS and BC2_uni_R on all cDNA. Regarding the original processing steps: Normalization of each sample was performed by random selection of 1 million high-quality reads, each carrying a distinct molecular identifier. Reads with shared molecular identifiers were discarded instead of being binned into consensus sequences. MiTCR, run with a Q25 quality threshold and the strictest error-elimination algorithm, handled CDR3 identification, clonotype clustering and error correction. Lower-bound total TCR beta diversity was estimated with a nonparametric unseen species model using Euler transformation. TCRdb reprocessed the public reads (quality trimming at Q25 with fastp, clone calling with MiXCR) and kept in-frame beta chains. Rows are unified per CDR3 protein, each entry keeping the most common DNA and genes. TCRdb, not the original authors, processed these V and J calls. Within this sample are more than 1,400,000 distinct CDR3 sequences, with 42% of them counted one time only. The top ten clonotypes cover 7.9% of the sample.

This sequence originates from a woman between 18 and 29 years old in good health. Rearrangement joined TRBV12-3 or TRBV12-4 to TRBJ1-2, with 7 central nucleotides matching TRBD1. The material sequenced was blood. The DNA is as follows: TGTGCCAGCAGTTATTCCCGGCTAGACAGGGTTGGCTACACCTTC. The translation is CASSYSRLDRVGYTF.